This TCR beta chain emerged from a study of technical replicates of blood from a few donors. Some clones are missing from TCRdb's copy, which holds only in-frame ones; the method was immunoSEQ multiplex PCR. The table lists some 49,000 clones, roughly nine tenths of them singletons. The CDR3 sequence is 14 residues long. Germline loops: CDR1 SGHTA, CDR2 FQGTGA. Trimming at V came to 5 bases and at J to 5 bases, leaving 2 bases not matched to a gene. Input material: PBMCs. V is TRBV7-3 and J is TRBJ2-1; 11 bases match TRBD2. This receptor was taken from a human donor in good health. Some clones in this sample may be carry-over from other donors' samples. The CDR3 protein is CASSPSGGNNEQFF. The CDR3 DNA follows: TGTGCCAGCAGCCCTAGCGGGGGGAACAATGAGCAGTTCTTC.